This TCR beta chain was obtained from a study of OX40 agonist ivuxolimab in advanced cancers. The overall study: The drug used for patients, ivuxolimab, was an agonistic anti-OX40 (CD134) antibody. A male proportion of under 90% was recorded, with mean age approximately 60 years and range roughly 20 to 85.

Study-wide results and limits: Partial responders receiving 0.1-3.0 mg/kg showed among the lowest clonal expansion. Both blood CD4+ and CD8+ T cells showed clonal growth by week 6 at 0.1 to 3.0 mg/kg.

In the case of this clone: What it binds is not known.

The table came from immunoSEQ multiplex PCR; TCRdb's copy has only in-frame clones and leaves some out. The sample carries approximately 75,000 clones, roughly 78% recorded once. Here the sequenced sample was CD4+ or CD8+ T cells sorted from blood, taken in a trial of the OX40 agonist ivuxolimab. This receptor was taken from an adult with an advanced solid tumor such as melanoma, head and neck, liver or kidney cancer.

The CDR3 is CASSQGGGGNQPQHF. CDR3 coding DNA: TGTGCCAGCAGTCAGGGTGGGGGTGGCAATCAGCCCCAGCATTTT. The chain employs TRBV28 and TRBJ1-5, with D possibly TRBD1 on 5 matching bases. This CDR3 is 15 amino acids long. V dropped 5 bases and J dropped 2 bases, with 13 bases sitting between them. Germline V gene data show CDR1 as MDHEN and CDR2 as SYDVKM.